The clone carrying this T cell receptor (beta chain) has at least ten counts. Its matching antigen is unknown. The data were obtained in a study of regulatory T cells in long-lasting Graves disease. Findings and caveats of the study: TRBV28, TRBJ1-2 and TRBJ2-5 were favored in persistent disease.

Time point indicated: newly diagnosed GD, antithyroid drugs for less than 3 months. Generation of the TCR library employed RNA extracted from PBMCs. An endocrinology department in Xi'an, China, supplied the patients. An approximately 10-milliliter sample of peripheral blood was drawn into EDTA tubes. The CDR3 is 16 residues long. The V end was cut by 1 base, the J end by 1 base, with 11 bases between. CDR1 and CDR2 (germline): ENHRY, SYGVKD. To make TCR beta libraries, researchers used iRepertoire HTBI primers and Arm-PCR of CDR3 regions. Per the original data handling: Identified segments across samples numbered some 62 TRBV and roughly 15 TRBJ. TCRdb itself ran the multiplex PCR reads through MiXCR, one entry per CDR3 protein. These V and J calls derive from TCRdb rather than the authors' analysis. The data contain 300,000 to 450,000 distinct CDR3 sequences, about 16% of them singletons.

This rearrangement joins TRBV10-3 to TRBJ1-5; no clear D gene. This sample comprised peripheral blood mononuclear cells (PBMCs), obtained at new diagnosis, from a patient treated with antithyroid drugs. This receptor was taken from a female donor with Graves disease. The CDR3 region has the DNA TGTGCCATCAGTGAGTACCAGCCTGGGAGCAATCAGCCCCAGCATTTT. Translation gives CAISEYQPGSNQPQHF.